This entry lists 16 T cell receptor beta chains sequenced from one sample in a study of blood T cell repertoires in COVID-19. Data came from immunoSEQ multiplex PCR; TCRdb stores just in-frame clones and leaves some out. The repertoire consists of roughly 180,000 clones, with roughly 76% occurring once and the leading ten covering approximately 8.6%. The specimen sequenced was peripheral blood. The receptors come from a woman aged 50 to 65 with active or convalescent COVID-19.

This sequence joins TRBV28 and TRBJ1-5, with D possibly TRBD1 on 5 matching bases. The CDR3 length is 14 residues. The ends were cut back, 6 bases at V and 7 bases at J, with 16 bases in the middle. Germline CDR1 and CDR2: MDHEN and SYDVKM. CDR3 region: CASRETSGNQPQHF. The CDR3 DNA is TGTGCCAGCAGAGAGACCTCAGGGAACCAGCCCCAGCATTTT.

Written as DNA, the CDR3 is TGTGCCAGTAGTATAGATTCGAAGGGGTCCACTGAAGCTTTCTTT. The encoded protein is CASSIDSKGSTEAFF. V and J are TRBV19 and TRBJ1-1; perhaps TRBD1 as D (5 bases). The ends were cut back, 0 bases at V and 4 bases at J, with 12 bases in the middle. This CDR3 has 15 residues. CDR1 and CDR2 from the germline V gene are LNHDA and SQIVND (reference sequence).

This rearrangement joins TRBV6-5 to TRBJ1-6; D unclear. Between the trimmed V and J ends, which lost 6 bases and 0 bases, there was a span of 6 bases. Looked up from germline, CDR1 is MNHEY and CDR2 is SVGAGI. This CDR3 has 14 amino acids. CDR3 DNA: TGTGCCAGCAGGACAAGCTCCTATAATTCACCCCTCCACTTT. Its translation: CASRTSSYNSPLHF.

This rearrangement joins TRBV28 to TRBJ1-6, with unresolved D. Germline loops: CDR1 MDHEN, CDR2 SYDVKM. With 5 bases removed from V and 14 bases from J, the gap between germline ends came to 13 bases. The CDR3 totals 12 residues. This CDR3 reads CASSPPTVTLHF. CDR3 coding DNA: TGTGCCAGCAGTCCCCCAACGGTGACCCTCCACTTT.

This chain uses TRBV11-3 with TRBJ2-7; 12 bases agree with TRBD1. CDR3 length: 14 residues. Unmatched junction bases numbered 3, after V lost 4 bases and J lost 5 bases. Germline loops: CDR1 SGHNT, CDR2 YENEEA. This chain's CDR3 is CASSSGQGAHEQYF. DNA for the CDR3: TGTGCCAGCAGCTCGGGACAGGGGGCCCACGAGCAGTACTTC.

CDR3 DNA sequence: TGTGCCAGCAGTTACCTACAGGGGGACACTGAAGCTTTCTTT. Translated, it gives CASSYLQGDTEAFF. The chain is built from TRBV6-2 or TRBV6-3 and TRBJ1-1; TRBD1 aligns across 8 bases. CDR3 length equals 14 residues. The germline CDR1 and CDR2 sequences are MNHEY and SVGEGT. V was pared by 2 bases and J by 3 bases, with 2 bases of the junction left unmatched.

This clone was counted a few times. V and J are TRBV25-1 and TRBJ2-2, with D perhaps matching TRBD1 (6 bases). This CDR3 region has 15 residues. The germline V gene has CDR1 MGHDK and CDR2 SYGVNS. V lost 3 bases to trimming and J lost 4 bases, with 12 bases between them. The CDR3: CASSEAAGVTGELFF. CDR3 sequence (DNA): TGTGCCAGCAGTGAGGCGGCAGGGGTCACCGGGGAGCTGTTTTTT.

This chain links TRBV7-3 with TRBJ2-7, with D maybe TRBD2 (6 bases). This CDR3 has 14 amino acids. Germline lookup yields CDR1 SGHTA and CDR2 FQGTGA. Deletions cut 2 bases from V and 6 bases from J, with 14 bases between. In nucleotides, the CDR3 is TGTGCCAGCAGCTTAGGGGGGAACGGGGCCGAGCAGTACTTC. It specifies CASSLGGNGAEQYF.

This clone was seen a few times. The chain combines TRBV19 with TRBJ2-1; 10 bases line up with TRBD2. The CDR3 loop spans 18 amino acids. V trimming: 1 base; J trimming: 1 base; junction bases outside the gene matches: 7. Germline CDR1 reads LNHDA; CDR2 reads SQIVND (reference sequence). CDR3 DNA sequence: TGTGCCAGTAGTATAGGAGCGGGAGGGTGGATATCCTACAATGAGCAGTTCTTC. The encoded protein is CASSIGAGGWISYNEQFF.

The CDR3 coding sequence is TGTGCTAGTGGTTACTTCGACAATCAGCCCCAGCATTTT. Translated, it gives CASGYFDNQPQHF. The chain recombines TRBV12-5 with TRBJ1-5; D is ambiguous. CDR1 LGHNT and CDR2 FRNRAP come from the germline V gene. The CDR3 extends over 13 amino acids. The ends were cut back, 4 bases at V and 3 bases at J, with 7 bases in the middle.

The chain couples TRBV6-2 or TRBV6-3 to TRBJ2-1, with TRBD2 identical over 7 bases. The CDR3 is 15 amino acids. Losses at the gene ends were 1 base for V and 3 bases for J; bases not matched to a gene: 3. The V gene's germline CDR1 is MNHEY and CDR2 SVGEGT. CDR3 sequence reads: CASSYLGGDYNEQFF. The DNA for the CDR3 is TGTGCCAGCAGTTACTTGGGGGGGGACTACAATGAGCAGTTCTTC.

The chain uses TRBV7-3 and TRBJ1-1; D is perhaps TRBD1 (5 bases). The V gene's germline CDR1 is SGHTA and CDR2 FQGTGA. This CDR3 comprises 13 residues. V was shortened by 2 bases and J by 4 bases, with 8 bases between the two germline ends. The CDR3 is CASSLGGSTEAFF. Here the CDR3 DNA reads TGTGCCAGCAGCTTAGGGGGGAGCACTGAAGCTTTCTTT.

Here the CDR3 DNA reads TGTGCCACCAGTGATTCGCTACCTAGGGGCACCGGGGAGCTGTTTTTT. This translates into CATSDSLPRGTGELFF. The V gene is TRBV24-1, the J gene TRBJ2-2; the D gene is possibly TRBD1 (5 bases). This CDR3 is built from 16 residues. Germline loops: CDR1 KGHDR, CDR2 SFDVKD. Trimming removed 2 bases from V and 4 bases from J, with 13 bases in between.

This chain connects TRBV7-6 to TRBJ2-7, with 9 bases lining up with TRBD1. The CDR3 totals 16 residues. Germline-derived CDR1 and CDR2 are SGHVS and FNYEAQ. V shed 4 bases, J shed 2 bases, and the junction held 9 bases outside the gene matches. CDR3 in DNA: TGTGCCAGCAGCTCCTGGACAGGGGTCCTCCCCTACGAGCAGTACTTC. This codes for CASSSWTGVLPYEQYF. The full variable domain, its missing parts supplied by reference TRBV7-6 and TRBJ2-7, is GAGVSQSPRYKVTKRGQDVALRCDPISGHVSLYWYRQALGQGPEFLTYFNYEAQQDKSGLPNDRFSAERPEGSISTLTIQRTEQRDSAMYRCASSSWTGVLPYEQYFGPGTRLTVT.

The V call is TRBV9, the J call TRBJ2-6, with D perhaps matching TRBD2 (6 bases). Germline CDR1 is SGDLS and CDR2 is YYNGEE. The V gene lost 5 bases and the J gene lost 2 bases, with 8 bases spanning the gap. CDR3 length: 14 amino acids. CDR3 nucleotide sequence: TGTGCCAGCAGGGAGGGGACTGGGGCCAACGTCCTGACTTTC. The encoded protein is CASREGTGANVLTF. Full variable domain (outside the CDR3, taken from reference TRBV9 and TRBJ2-6): DSGVTQTPKHLITATGQRVTLRCSPRSGDLSVYWYQQSLDQGLQFLIQYYNGEERAKGNILERFSAQQFPDLHSELNLSSLELGDSALYFCASREGTGANVLTFGAGSRLTVL.

The V and J genes are TRBV18 and TRBJ1-2; TRBD1 aligns across 11 bases. CDR3 length equals 15 residues. The V and J ends lost 3 bases and 4 bases, in that order; junction bases with no gene match: 4. Germline V gives CDR1 KGHSH, CDR2 LQKENI. The CDR3 here is CASSPYGQGAYGYTF. The CDR3 bases are TGTGCCAGCTCACCTTACGGACAGGGGGCCTATGGCTACACCTTC.